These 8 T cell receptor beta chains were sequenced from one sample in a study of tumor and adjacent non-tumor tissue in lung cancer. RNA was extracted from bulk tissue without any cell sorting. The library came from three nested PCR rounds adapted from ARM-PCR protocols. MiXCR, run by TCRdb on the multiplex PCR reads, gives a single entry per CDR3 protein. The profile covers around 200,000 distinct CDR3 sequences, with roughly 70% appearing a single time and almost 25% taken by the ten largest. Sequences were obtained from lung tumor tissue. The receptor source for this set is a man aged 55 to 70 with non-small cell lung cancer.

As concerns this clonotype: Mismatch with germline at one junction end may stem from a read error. As DNA, the CDR3 is TGTGCCAGCAGCTTAGTGGGGGGGTACAATGAGCAATTCTTC. This sequence encodes CASSLVGGYNEQFF. The chain employs TRBV11-2 and TRBJ2-1; 7 positions agree with TRBD2. Germline lookup yields CDR1 SGHAT and CDR2 FQNNGV. The CDR3 has 14 residues.

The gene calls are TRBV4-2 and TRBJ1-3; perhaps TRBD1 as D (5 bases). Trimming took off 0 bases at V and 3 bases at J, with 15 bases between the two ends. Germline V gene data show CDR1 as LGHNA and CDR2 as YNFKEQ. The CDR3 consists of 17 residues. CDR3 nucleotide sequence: TGTGCCAGCAGCCAAGAATGGGTCCAGGGTGTTGGAAACACCATATATTTT. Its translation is CASSQEWVQGVGNTIYF.

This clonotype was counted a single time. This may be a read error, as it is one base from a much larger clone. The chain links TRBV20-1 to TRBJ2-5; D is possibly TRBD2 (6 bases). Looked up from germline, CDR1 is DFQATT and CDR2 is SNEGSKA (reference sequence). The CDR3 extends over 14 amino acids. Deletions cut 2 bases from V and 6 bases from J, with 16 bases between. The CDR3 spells CSARIADTMKTQYF. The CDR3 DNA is TGCAGTGCTAGAATAGCGGATACAATGAAGACCCAGTACTTC.

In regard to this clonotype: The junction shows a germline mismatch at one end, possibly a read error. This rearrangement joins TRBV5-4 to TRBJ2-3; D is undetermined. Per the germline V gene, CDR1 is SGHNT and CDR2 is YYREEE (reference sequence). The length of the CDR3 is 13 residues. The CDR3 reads CVSSLQGSDTQYF. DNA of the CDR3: TGTGTCAGCAGCTTGCAAGGGTCAGATACGCAGTATTTT.

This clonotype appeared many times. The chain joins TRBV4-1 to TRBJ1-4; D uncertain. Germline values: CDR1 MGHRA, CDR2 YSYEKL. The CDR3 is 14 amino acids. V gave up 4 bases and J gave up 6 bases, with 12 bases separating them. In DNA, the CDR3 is TGCGCCAGCAGCCCCCGGGATATTGATGAAAAACTGTTTTTT. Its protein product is CASSPRDIDEKLFF.

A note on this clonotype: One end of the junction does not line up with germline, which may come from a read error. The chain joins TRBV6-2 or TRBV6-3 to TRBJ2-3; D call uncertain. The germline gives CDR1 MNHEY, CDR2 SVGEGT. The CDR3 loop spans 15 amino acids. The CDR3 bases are TGCGGCAGCAGTTCATTCTCCACGGGTAGAGATACGCAGTATTTT. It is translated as CGSSSFSTGRDTQYF.

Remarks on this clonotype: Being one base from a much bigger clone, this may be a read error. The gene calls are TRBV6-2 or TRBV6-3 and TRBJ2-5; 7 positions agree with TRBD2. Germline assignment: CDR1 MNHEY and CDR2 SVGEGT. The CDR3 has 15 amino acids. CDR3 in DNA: TGTGCCAGCAGTTACTCGTCGCGGGAGATGGAGAGCCAGTACTTC. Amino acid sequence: CASSYSSREMESQYF.

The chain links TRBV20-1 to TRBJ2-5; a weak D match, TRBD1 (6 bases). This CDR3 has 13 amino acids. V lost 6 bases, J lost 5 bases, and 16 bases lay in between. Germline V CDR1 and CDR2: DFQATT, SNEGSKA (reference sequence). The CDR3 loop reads CSARTAALETQYF. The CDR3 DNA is TGCAGTGCCCGGACAGCCGCGTTGGAGACCCAGTACTTC.